Described below is a single T cell receptor beta chain sequence and its context. This CDR3 has 14 residues. Germline V gene data show CDR1 as PRHDT and CDR2 as FYEKMQ (reference sequence). Unmatched junction bases numbered 6, after V lost 5 bases and J lost 5 bases. These data are taken from a study of cytomegalovirus exposure and HLA in healthy donors. About the study: From HLA-typed donors, an early data release held 70 million to 100 million unique TCRs.

The study ran its PCR with 60 Vbeta and 13 Jbeta primers. Sequenced by immunoSEQ multiplex PCR; TCRdb stores in-frame clones only, minus some. Counted here are about 130,000 clones, over 70% occurring once; the ten biggest clones make up approximately 4%. The material sequenced was PBMCs. This receptor was identified in a man between 18 and 29 years old in good health and CMV-seropositive. The chain employs TRBV13 and TRBJ1-2, with 9 bases identical to TRBD1. The CDR3 spells CASSRDRDYYGYTF. In nucleotides, the CDR3 is TGTGCCAGCAGCCGGGACAGGGATTATTATGGCTACACCTTC.